These 10 T cell receptor beta chains came from one sample sequenced in a study of blood T cell repertoires in COVID-19. Profiling relied on immunoSEQ multiplex PCR, and the TCRdb table lists in-frame clones only, not all of them. The repertoire includes 150,000 to 200,000 clones, 85% to 90% of them detected once, and over 3.5% sits in the top ten. Sample: peripheral blood. Receptors were obtained from a man between 18 and 35 years old with active or convalescent COVID-19.

The chain couples TRBV5-1 to TRBJ2-2, with a weak D call TRBD1 (5 bases). V lost 0 bases, J lost 2 bases, and 8 bases lay in between. Germline CDR1 and CDR2: SGHRS and YFSETQ. The CDR3 totals 15 residues. The chain's CDR3 is CASSLADINTGELFF. The CDR3 nucleotides are TGCGCCAGCAGCTTGGCGGACATAAACACCGGGGAGCTGTTTTTT.

The genes are TRBV5-1 and TRBJ2-2, with no clear D. The CDR3 runs 14 residues. The germline V gene encodes CDR1 SGHRS and CDR2 YFSETQ. With 0 bases removed from V and 1 base from J, the gap between germline ends came to 4 bases. DNA for the CDR3: TGCGCCAGCAGCTTGGTTCAGAACACCGGGGAGCTGTTTTTT. Amino acids: CASSLVQNTGELFF.

The chain uses TRBV6-5 and TRBJ2-7; no firm D call. Germline assignment: CDR1 MNHEY and CDR2 SVGAGI. This CDR3 contains 11 residues. Trimming cost V 6 bases and J 4 bases, with 7 bases left between them. In DNA, the CDR3 is TGTGCCAGCAGCGAGTCTTACGAGCAGTACTTC. Translated, it gives CASSESYEQYF.

This sequence joins TRBV3-1 (or the pseudogene TRBV3-2) and TRBJ1-4, with unresolved D. V gave up 1 base and J gave up 0 bases, with 9 bases separating them. Germline CDR1 is LGHDT and CDR2 is YNNKEL (reference sequence). The CDR3 length is 16 residues. CDR3 bases: TGTGCCAGCAGCCAAGGGTATCAGGCAACTAATGAAAAACTGTTTTTT. This sequence encodes CASSQGYQATNEKLFF.

V gene TRBV27 combines with J gene TRBJ2-1; D possibly corresponds to TRBD2 (6 bases). Germline assignment: CDR1 MNHEY and CDR2 SMNVEV (reference sequence). Trimming took 8 bases from V and 6 from J, leaving 8 bases between them. This CDR3 region has 11 residues. The CDR3 sequence is CASVEGNEQFF. The CDR3 DNA follows: TGTGCCAGCGTGGAGGGCAATGAGCAGTTCTTC.

V and J are TRBV3-1 (or the pseudogene TRBV3-2) and TRBJ2-1; D remains unclear. Germline lookup yields CDR1 LGHDT and CDR2 YNNKEL (reference sequence). V lost 0 bases, J lost 9 bases, and 9 bases lay in between. The CDR3 has 13 amino acids. Written as DNA, the CDR3 is TGTGCCAGCAGCCAAGAGCTAGAACTTGAGCAGTTCTTC. Amino acid sequence: CASSQELELEQFF.

This chain joins TRBV7-2 and TRBJ2-1; perhaps TRBD2 as D (6 bases). V lost 5 bases to trimming and J lost 2 bases, with 13 bases between them. Germline V CDR1 and CDR2: SGHTA, FQGNSA. This CDR3 is built from 15 residues. The DNA of the CDR3 is TGTGCCAGCAGCCAAGGGACTCCCACCTACAATGAGCAGTTCTTC. Translated: CASSQGTPTYNEQFF.

The chain employs TRBV20-1 and TRBJ1-2, with 7 bases that match TRBD1. Per germline, CDR1 DFQATT and CDR2 SNEGSKA (reference sequence). The CDR3 spans 13 residues. The trim removed 3 bases at V and 7 bases at J, leaving 8 bases unmatched. Here the CDR3 reads CSASRNYRGGYTF. DNA for the CDR3: TGCAGTGCTAGTCGAAATTACAGGGGTGGCTACACCTTC.

The chain carries TRBV7-2 and TRBJ1-1; D is unresolved. Trimming took 2 bases from V and 4 from J, leaving 8 bases between them. Germline values: CDR1 SGHTA, CDR2 FQGNSA. The CDR3 runs 13 residues. This CDR3 reads CASSLRVATEAFF. In DNA form, the CDR3 reads TGTGCCAGCAGCTTACGGGTGGCCACTGAAGCTTTCTTT.

CDR3 region: CSVEVRGGKSTEAFF. CDR3 nucleotide sequence: TGCAGCGTTGAAGTTCGTGGAGGGAAATCGACTGAAGCTTTCTTT. The chain joins TRBV29-1 to TRBJ1-1; D gene unclear. This CDR3 spans 15 amino acids. Germline lookup yields CDR1 SQVTM and CDR2 ANQGSEA. The V end lost 1 base, the J end lost 5 bases, and 17 bases lay between the germline ends.